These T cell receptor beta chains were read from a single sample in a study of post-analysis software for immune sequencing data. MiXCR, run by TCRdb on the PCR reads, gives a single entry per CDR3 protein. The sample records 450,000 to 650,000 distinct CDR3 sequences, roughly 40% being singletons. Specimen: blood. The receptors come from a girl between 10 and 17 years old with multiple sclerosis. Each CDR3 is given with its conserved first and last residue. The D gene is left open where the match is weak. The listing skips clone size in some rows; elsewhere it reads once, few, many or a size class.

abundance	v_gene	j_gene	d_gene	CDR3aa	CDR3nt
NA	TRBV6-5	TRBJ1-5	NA	CASSTGGGHQPQHF	TGTGCCAGCAGTACGGGAGGGGGTCATCAGCCCCAGCATTTT
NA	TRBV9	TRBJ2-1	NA	CASSVPATYDNEQFF	TGTGCCAGCAGCGTACCGGCCACCTACGACAATGAGCAGTTCTTC
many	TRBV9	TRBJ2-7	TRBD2	CASSVSWTSGHEQYF	TGTGCCAGCAGCGTATCCTGGACTAGCGGGCACGAGCAGTACTTC
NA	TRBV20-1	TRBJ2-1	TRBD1	CSANTRDRRGDEQFF	TGCAGTGCTAACACTAGGGACAGGAGGGGAGATGAGCAGTTCTTC
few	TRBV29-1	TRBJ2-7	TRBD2	CSVVRVAGSYEQYF	TGCAGCGTTGTGAGGGTAGCGGGATCCTACGAGCAGTACTTC
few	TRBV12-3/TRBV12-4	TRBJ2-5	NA	CASRDSLQETQYF	TGTGCCAGCAGGGACAGTCTCCAAGAGACCCAGTACTTC
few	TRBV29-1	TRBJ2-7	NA	CSVTSGVYEQYF	TGCAGCGTTACCTCAGGAGTCTACGAGCAGTACTTC
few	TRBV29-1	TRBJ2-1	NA	CSVEAGSVGYNEQFF	TGCAGCGTTGAAGCCGGGTCTGTAGGCTACAATGAGCAGTTCTTC
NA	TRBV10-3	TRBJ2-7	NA	CAIRELGGNYEQYF	TGTGCCATCAGGGAGCTGGGGGGCAACTACGAGCAGTACTTC
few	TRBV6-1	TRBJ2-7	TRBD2	CASSDGSGGLRYEQYF	TGTGCCAGCAGTGACGGTAGCGGGGGGCTCCGATACGAGCAGTACTTC
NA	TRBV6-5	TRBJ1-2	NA	CASSRDGRNYGYTF	TGTGCCAGCAGTCGAGACGGTAGAAACTATGGCTACACCTTC
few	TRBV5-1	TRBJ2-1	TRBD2	CASRAASGRAKSYNEQFF	TGCGCCAGCCGGGCAGCTAGCGGGAGGGCCAAGTCCTACAATGAGCAGTTCTTC